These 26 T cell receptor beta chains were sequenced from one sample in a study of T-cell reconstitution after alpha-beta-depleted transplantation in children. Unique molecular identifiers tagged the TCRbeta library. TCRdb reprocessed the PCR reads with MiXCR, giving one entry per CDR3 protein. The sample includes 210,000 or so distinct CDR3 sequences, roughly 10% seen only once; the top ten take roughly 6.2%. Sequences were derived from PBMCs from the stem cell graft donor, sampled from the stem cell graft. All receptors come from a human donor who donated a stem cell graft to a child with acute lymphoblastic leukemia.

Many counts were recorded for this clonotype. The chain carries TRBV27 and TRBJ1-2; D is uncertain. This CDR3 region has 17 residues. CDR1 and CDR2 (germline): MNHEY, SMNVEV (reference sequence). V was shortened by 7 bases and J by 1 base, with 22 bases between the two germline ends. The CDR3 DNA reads TGTGCCAGCACCCATTCAGTCGGAGGAGCTTATAACTATGGCTACACCTTC. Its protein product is CASTHSVGGAYNYGYTF.

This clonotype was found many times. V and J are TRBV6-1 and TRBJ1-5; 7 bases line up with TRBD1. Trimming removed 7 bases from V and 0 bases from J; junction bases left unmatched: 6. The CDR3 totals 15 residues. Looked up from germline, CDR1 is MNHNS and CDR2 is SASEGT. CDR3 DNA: TGTGCCAGCACCGACAGGGTGTTTAGCAATCAGCCCCAGCATTTT. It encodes CASTDRVFSNQPQHF.

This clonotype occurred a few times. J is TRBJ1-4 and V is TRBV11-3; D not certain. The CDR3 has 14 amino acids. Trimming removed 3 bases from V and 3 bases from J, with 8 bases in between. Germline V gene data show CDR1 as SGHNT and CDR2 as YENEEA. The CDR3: CASSFPASNEKLFF. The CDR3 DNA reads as TGTGCCAGCAGCTTTCCCGCTTCTAATGAAAAACTGTTTTTT.

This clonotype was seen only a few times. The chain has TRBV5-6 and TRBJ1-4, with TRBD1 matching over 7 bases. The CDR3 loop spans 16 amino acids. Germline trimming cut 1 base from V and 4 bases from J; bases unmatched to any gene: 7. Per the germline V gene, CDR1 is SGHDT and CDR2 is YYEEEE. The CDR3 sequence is CASSLPGQSFNEKLFF. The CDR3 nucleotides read TGTGCCAGCAGCTTGCCGGGACAGTCTTTTAATGAAAAACTGTTTTTT.

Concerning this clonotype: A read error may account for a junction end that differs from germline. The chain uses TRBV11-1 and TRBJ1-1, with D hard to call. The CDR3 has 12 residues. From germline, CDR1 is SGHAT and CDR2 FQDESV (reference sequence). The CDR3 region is CSSSSRLGRAFF. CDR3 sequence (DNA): TGTTCCAGCAGCTCCCGTTTGGGTCGAGCTTTCTTT.

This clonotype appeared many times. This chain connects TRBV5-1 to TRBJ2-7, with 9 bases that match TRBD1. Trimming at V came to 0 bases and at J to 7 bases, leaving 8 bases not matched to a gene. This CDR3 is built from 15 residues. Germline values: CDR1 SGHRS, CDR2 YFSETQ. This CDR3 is CASSLDRGPHREQYF. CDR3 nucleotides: TGCGCCAGCAGCTTGGACAGGGGGCCTCATAGGGAGCAGTACTTC.

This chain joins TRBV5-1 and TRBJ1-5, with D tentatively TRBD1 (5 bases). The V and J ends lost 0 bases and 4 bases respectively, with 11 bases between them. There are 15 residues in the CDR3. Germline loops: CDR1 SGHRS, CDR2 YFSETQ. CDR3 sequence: CASSLVGHPNQPQHF. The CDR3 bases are TGCGCCAGCAGCTTGGTGGGGCACCCGAATCAGCCCCAGCATTTT.

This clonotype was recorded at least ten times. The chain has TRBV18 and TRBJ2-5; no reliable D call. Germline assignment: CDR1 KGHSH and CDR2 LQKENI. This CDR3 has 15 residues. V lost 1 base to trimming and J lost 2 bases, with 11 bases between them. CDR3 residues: CASSPLGPPQETQYF. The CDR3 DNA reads TGTGCCAGCTCACCACTTGGGCCACCTCAAGAGACCCAGTACTTC.

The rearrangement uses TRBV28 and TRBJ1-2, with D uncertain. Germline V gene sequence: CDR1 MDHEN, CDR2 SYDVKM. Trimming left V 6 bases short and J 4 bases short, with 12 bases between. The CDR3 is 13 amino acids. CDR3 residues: CASSPSVIYGYTF. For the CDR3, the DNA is TGTGCCAGCAGCCCTTCTGTGATCTATGGCTACACCTTC.

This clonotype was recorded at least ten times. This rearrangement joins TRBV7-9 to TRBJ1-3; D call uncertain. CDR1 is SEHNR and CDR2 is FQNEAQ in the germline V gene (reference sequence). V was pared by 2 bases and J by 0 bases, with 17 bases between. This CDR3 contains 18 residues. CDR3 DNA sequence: TGTGCCAGCAGCTTACGAGTTCAGACACCGAGCTCTGGAAACACCATATATTTT. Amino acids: CASSLRVQTPSSGNTIYF.

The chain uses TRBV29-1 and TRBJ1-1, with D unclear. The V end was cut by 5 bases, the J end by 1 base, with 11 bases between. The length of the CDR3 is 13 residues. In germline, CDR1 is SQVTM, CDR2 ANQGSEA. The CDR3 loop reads CSVRLLENTEAFF. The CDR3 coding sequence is TGCAGCGTTCGGTTACTGGAGAACACTGAAGCTTTCTTT.

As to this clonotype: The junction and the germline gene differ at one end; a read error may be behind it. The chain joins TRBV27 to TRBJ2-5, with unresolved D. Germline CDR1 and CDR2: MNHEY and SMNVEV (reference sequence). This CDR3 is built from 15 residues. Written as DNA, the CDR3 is TGTGCCAGCAGTTTAAAATTTTGGGATAAAGAAACCCAGTACTTC. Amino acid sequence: CASSLKFWDKETQYF.

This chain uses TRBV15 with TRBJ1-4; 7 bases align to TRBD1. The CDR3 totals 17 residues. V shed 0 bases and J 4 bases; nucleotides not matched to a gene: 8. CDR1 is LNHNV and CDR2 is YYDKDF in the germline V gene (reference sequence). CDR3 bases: TGTGCCACCAGCAGAGAACCCCCGGGACAGATTAATGAAAAACTGTTTTTT. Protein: CATSREPPGQINEKLFF.

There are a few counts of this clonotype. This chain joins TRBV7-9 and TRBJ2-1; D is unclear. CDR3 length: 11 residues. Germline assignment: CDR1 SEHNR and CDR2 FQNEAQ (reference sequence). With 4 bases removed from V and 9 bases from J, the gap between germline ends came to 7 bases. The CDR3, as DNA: TGTGCCAGCAGCTCCAAAGCTGAGCAGTTCTTC. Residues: CASSSKAEQFF.

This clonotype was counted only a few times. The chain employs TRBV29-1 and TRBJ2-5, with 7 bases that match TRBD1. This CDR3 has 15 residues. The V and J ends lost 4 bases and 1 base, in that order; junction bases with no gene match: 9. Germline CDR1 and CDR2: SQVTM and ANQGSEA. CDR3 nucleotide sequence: TGCAGCGTTGTTCCCGACAGGGAAATCCAAGAGACCCAGTACTTC. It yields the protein CSVVPDREIQETQYF. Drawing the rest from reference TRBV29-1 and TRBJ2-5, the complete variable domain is SAVISQKPSRDICQRGTSLTIQCQVDSQVTMMFWYRQQPGQSLTLIATANQGSEATYESGFVIDKFPISRPNLTFSTLTVSNMSPEDSSIYLCSVVPDREIQETQYFGPGTRLLVL.

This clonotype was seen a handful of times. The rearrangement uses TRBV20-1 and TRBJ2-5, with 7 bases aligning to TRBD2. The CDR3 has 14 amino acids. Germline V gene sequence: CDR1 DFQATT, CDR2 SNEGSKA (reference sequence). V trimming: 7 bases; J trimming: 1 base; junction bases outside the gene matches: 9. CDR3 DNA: TGCAGTGGCGCCTCGGGGGGACTCCAAGAGACCCAGTACTTC. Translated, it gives CSGASGGLQETQYF.

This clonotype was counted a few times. The CDR3 bases are TGCGCCAGCAGCCCTGAGGGGAGGGGTTATAGCAATCAGCCCCAGCATTTT. It specifies CASSPEGRGYSNQPQHF. The chain carries TRBV5-1 and TRBJ1-5; D possibly corresponds to TRBD1 (5 bases). Trimming cost V 4 bases and J 0 bases, with 17 bases left between them. Germline assignment: CDR1 SGHRS and CDR2 YFSETQ. This CDR3 contains 17 residues.

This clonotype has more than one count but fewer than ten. The CDR3 spells CASSQDRGGQPQHF. The DNA of the CDR3 is TGTGCCAGCAGCCAGGACAGGGGCGGTCAGCCCCAGCATTTT. V and J are TRBV7-2 and TRBJ1-5, with 9 bases that match TRBD1. The CDR3 consists of 14 residues. J was trimmed by 6 bases and V by 5 bases; bases with no gene match: 5. From germline, CDR1 is SGHTA and CDR2 FQGNSA.

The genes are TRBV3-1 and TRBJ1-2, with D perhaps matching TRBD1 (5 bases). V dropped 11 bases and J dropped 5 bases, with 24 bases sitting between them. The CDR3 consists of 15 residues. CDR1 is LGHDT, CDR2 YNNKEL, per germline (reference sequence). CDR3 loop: CACTQAARVEYGYTF. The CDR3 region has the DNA TGTGCCTGCACCCAAGCCGCCAGGGTTGAGTATGGCTACACCTTC. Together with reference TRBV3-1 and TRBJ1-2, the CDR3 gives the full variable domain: DTAVSQTPKYLVTQMGNDKSIKCEQNLGHDTMYWYKQDSKKFLKIMFSYNNKELIINETVPNRFSPKSPDKAHLNLHINSLELGDSAVYFCACTQAARVEYGYTFGSGTRLTVV.

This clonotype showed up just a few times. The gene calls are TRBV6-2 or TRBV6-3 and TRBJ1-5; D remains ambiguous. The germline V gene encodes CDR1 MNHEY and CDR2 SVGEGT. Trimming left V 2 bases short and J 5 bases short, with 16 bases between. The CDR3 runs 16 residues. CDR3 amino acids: CASSYGPVAGHQPQHF. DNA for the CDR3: TGTGCCAGCAGTTACGGCCCAGTAGCAGGTCATCAGCCCCAGCATTTT.

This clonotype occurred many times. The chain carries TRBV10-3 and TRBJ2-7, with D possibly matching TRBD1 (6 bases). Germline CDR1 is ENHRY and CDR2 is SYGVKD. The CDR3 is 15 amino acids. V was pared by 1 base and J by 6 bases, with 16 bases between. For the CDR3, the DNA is TGTGCCATCAGTGAGTGGGTGAGGACAGAGGGCGAGCAGTACTTC. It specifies CAISEWVRTEGEQYF.

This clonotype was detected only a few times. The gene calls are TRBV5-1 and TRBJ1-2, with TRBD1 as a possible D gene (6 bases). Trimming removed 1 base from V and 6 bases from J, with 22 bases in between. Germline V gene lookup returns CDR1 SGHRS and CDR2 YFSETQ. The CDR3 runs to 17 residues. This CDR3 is CASSLYVGDRFAHGYTF. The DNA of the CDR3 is TGCGCCAGCAGCTTGTACGTTGGAGACAGGTTCGCACATGGCTACACCTTC.

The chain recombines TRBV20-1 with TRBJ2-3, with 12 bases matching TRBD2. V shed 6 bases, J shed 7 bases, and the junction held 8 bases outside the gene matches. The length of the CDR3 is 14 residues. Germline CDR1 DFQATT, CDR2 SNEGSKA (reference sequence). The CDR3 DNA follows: TGCAGTGCCCCAACTAGCGGGGGGCCGCATACGCAGTATTTT. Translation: CSAPTSGGPHTQYF.

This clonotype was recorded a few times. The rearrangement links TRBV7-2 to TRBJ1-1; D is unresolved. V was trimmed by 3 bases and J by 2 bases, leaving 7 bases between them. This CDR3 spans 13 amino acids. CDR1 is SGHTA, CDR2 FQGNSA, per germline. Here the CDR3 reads CASSFLENTEAFF. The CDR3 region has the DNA TGTGCCAGCAGCTTTCTTGAAAACACTGAAGCTTTCTTT.

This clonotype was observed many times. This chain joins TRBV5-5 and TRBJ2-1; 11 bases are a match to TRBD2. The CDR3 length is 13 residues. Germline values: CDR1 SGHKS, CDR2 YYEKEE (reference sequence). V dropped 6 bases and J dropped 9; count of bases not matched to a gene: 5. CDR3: CASISGGALEQFF. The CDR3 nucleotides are TGTGCCAGCATTAGCGGGGGGGCCCTTGAGCAGTTCTTC. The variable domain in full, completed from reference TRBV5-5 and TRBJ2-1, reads DAGVTQSPTHLIKTRGQQVTLRCSPISGHKSVSWYQQVLGQGPQFIFQYYEKEERGRGNFPDRFSARQFPNYSSELNVNALLLGDSALYLCASISGGALEQFFGPGTRLTVL.

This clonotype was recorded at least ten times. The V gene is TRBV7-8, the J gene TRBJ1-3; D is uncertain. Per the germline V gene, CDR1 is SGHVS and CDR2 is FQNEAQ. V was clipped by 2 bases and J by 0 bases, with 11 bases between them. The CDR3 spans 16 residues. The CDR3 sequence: CASSLLDGSSGNTIYF. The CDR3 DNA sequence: TGTGCCAGCAGCTTACTTGACGGGAGCTCTGGAAACACCATATATTTT. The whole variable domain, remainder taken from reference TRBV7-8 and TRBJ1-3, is GAGVSQSPRYKVAKRGQDVALRCDPISGHVSLFWYQQALGQGPEFLTYFQNEAQLDKSGLPSDRFFAERPEGSVSTLKIQRTQQEDSAVYLCASSLLDGSSGNTIYFGEGSWLTVV.